This T cell receptor beta chain was observed in a study of technical replicates of blood from four donors. Profiled with immunoSEQ multiplex PCR; TCRdb holds only in-frame clones, not every one. The sample records around 76,000 clones, about nine tenths being singletons. The sequence came from a human donor in good health. Material for sequencing was T cells isolated from PBMCs.

The CDR3 DNA is TGTGCCAGCAGTTACGGGCCAGGGGTTACCTACGAGCAGTACTTC. Its protein product is CASSYGPGVTYEQYF. The chain uses TRBV6-5 and TRBJ2-7, with D possibly matching TRBD1 (6 bases). V lost 2 bases, J lost 2 bases, and 13 bases lay in between. Per the germline V gene, CDR1 is MNHEY and CDR2 is SVGAGI. The CDR3 is made up of 15 amino acids.